The rows below give T cell receptor beta chains drawn from one sample of a study of T cell responses to AZD1222 COVID-19 vaccine. TCRdb's copy holds only in-frame clones and misses some; the assay was immunoSEQ multiplex PCR. Among approximately 220,000 clones listed, more than 85% were seen once. The starting material was peripheral blood, obtained on day 0 of MenACWY control vaccination. These receptors all stem from an adult in good health. CDR3s include the opening cysteine and the closing phenylalanine or tryptophan.

j_gene,v_gene,CDR3aa
TRBJ2-5,TRBV4-1,CASSGGTSGTQETQYF
TRBJ2-3,TRBV4-3,CASSQGSGGTDTQYF
TRBJ2-1,TRBV10-1,CASSEPWSGAGIGEQFF
TRBJ1-3,TRBV5-6,CASSWDRAPGNTIYF
TRBJ2-3,TRBV7-2,CASSARTGANIDTQYF
TRBJ1-2,TRBV18,CASSPQDSNYGYTF
TRBJ1-6,TRBV30,CAWRGSSYNSPLHF
TRBJ1-4,TRBV28,CAATGELTNEKLFF
TRBJ1-5,TRBV29-1,CSAGAAGNQPQHF
TRBJ2-7,TRBV3-1/TRBV3-2,CASSLTGTGSYEQYF
TRBJ2-1,TRBV27,CASSLYNEQFF
TRBJ2-2,TRBV14,CASSPTGLLTGELFF
TRBJ1-2,TRBV4-3,CASSQETGEDYGYTF
TRBJ2-7,TRBV10-3,CAIRNSYEQYF
TRBJ2-1,TRBV7-2,CASSLAPSGFSYNEQFF
TRBJ1-1,TRBV28,CASRSSTEAFF
TRBJ2-1,TRBV14,CASSQVSQVVAGYNEQFF
TRBJ1-5,TRBV28,CASSLMGDGNQPQHF
TRBJ2-7,TRBV6-5,CASKQGGGLPYEQYF
TRBJ1-6,TRBV30,CAWSLRWGLWNSPLHF
TRBJ1-2,TRBV5-5,CASSYLTGGWGYGYTF
TRBJ2-5,TRBV5-1,CASSLGASGKETQYF
TRBJ1-3,TRBV20-1,CSASVISSGNTIYF
TRBJ1-6,TRBV6-5,CASSPEAIRASPLHF
TRBJ1-5,TRBV12-3/TRBV12-4,CAIGVRGQPQHF
TRBJ1-5,TRBV2,CASSEQGASNQPQHF
TRBJ1-1,TRBV30,CAWRIHGGTEAFF
TRBJ1-1,TRBV28,CASSTTVEAFF
TRBJ1-4,TRBV2,CASSEEGGPSRKLFF
TRBJ1-3,TRBV4-2,CASSQVPGSSGNTIYF
TRBJ2-7,TRBV28,CASRAPTGIAGGRPYEQYF
TRBJ1-5,TRBV6-5,CASTQQGSNQPQHF
TRBJ2-2,TRBV7-2,CASSPTLASGELFF
TRBJ1-2,TRBV18,CASSPLGQGNYGYTF
TRBJ2-1,TRBV7-2,CASSPGTGREQFF
TRBJ2-2,TRBV2,CASSLTRGSNTGELFF
TRBJ1-5,TRBV5-6,CASSLPGPEEPQHF
TRBJ2-3,TRBV6-5,CASSSPGDTQYF
TRBJ2-1,TRBV9,CASSVGREAPAEQFF
TRBJ1-1,TRBV20-1,CRATGNTEAFF
TRBJ1-6,TRBV14,CASSQGFGGSPLHF
TRBJ2-1,TRBV18,CASSRDISSYNEQFF